The 2 T cell receptor beta chains below were found in one sample sequenced in a study of early T cells in non-severe SARS-CoV-2 infection. TCRdb reprocessed the 5' RACE reads with MiXCR, giving one entry per CDR3 protein. The repertoire holds nearly 110,000 distinct CDR3 sequences, with approximately 10% as singletons. The sequencing input was whole blood. The receptors here all came from an adult who was a healthcare worker with PCR-confirmed SARS-CoV-2 infection or an uninfected control (not recorded which).

The chain couples TRBV9 to TRBJ2-1; D may be TRBD2 (6 bases). The CDR3 runs to 15 residues. V was trimmed by 0 bases and J by 6 bases, leaving 13 bases between them. The V gene's germline CDR1 is SGDLS and CDR2 YYNGEE. CDR3 nucleotide sequence: TGTGCCAGCAGCGTAGTCGGGAGTCTCACCAATGAGCAGTTCTTC. This translates into CASSVVGSLTNEQFF.

In its sample, this clonotype was seen many times. The CDR3 protein is CASSPRLAETGSYTGELFF. The CDR3 nucleotides read TGTGCCAGCAGCCCGCGACTAGCGGAGACCGGAAGCTACACCGGGGAGCTGTTTTTT. The V gene is TRBV11-2, the J gene TRBJ2-2; 9 bases line up with TRBD2. This CDR3 has 19 amino acids. V gave up 5 bases and J gave up 3 bases; unmatched junction bases: 16. Germline CDR1 and CDR2: SGHAT and FQNNGV. The full variable domain, in which reference TRBV11-2 and TRBJ2-2 provide the parts outside the CDR3, is EAGVAQSPRYKIIEKRQSVAFWCNPISGHATLYWYQQILGQGPKLLIQFQNNGVVDDSQLPKDRFSAERLKGVDSTLKIQPAKLEDSAVYLCASSPRLAETGSYTGELFFGEGSRLTVL.